The next 29 T cell receptor beta chains were all read from a single sample in a study of cytomegalovirus exposure and HLA in healthy donors (dated by TCRdb to the late 2010s). Libraries were made using the immunoSEQ multiplex PCR assay. The multiplex PCR relied on a mix of 60 forward primers for TCR Vbeta segments and 13 reverse primers for TCR Jbeta segments. TCRdb stores this immuneACCESS table with in-frame sequences only. Part of the clones is absent; in the studies checked, under half of the shortfall reflects unresolved V genes, and no reason is known for the rest. This sample lists under 200,000 clones; 82% were detected once. The top ten constitute about 10% of the sample. The sample was PBMCs. The receptors here all came from a man in his forties or fifties in good health and CMV-seropositive.

The V call is TRBV4-3, the J call TRBJ1-2, with D possibly matching TRBD1 (6 bases). The CDR3 consists of 16 residues. V was shortened by 0 bases and J by 1 base, with 12 bases between the two germline ends. Per the germline V gene, CDR1 is LGHNA and CDR2 is YSLEER. CDR3 sequence: CASSQDTTGYNYGYTF. In nucleotides, the CDR3 is TGCGCCAGCAGCCAAGATACGACAGGCTATAACTATGGCTACACCTTC.

This sequence joins TRBV28 and TRBJ2-2, with TRBD2 matching 14 bases. The CDR3 sequence is 19 residues long. V shed 2 bases and J 2 bases; nucleotides not matched to a gene: 7. The germline V gene encodes CDR1 MDHEN and CDR2 SYDVKM. The CDR3 is CASSLGGLAGAGNTGELFF. The CDR3 DNA reads TGTGCCAGCAGTTTAGGGGGACTAGCGGGGGCCGGAAACACCGGGGAGCTGTTTTTT.

The chain recombines TRBV19 with TRBJ2-5; 14 bases fit TRBD2. The V segment lost 4 bases and the J segment 7 bases; nucleotides outside the gene matches: 2. In germline, CDR1 is LNHDA, CDR2 SQIVND (reference sequence). The CDR3 is made up of 14 amino acids. The CDR3 region has the DNA TGTGCCAGTAGTACGGGACTAGCGGGAGTGACCCAGTACTTC. Residues: CASSTGLAGVTQYF.

This clone was recorded once. V usage is TRBV2 and J usage is TRBJ2-6, with unresolved D. This CDR3 has 17 amino acids. Germline V CDR1 and CDR2: SNHLY, FYNNEI. Trimming left V 2 bases short and J 0 bases short, with 11 bases between. The chain's CDR3 is CASSEFAVLSGANVLTF. CDR3 coding DNA: TGTGCCAGCAGTGAATTCGCCGTACTCTCTGGGGCCAACGTCCTGACTTTC. Complete variable domain (other parts from reference TRBV2 and TRBJ2-6): EPEVTQTPSHQVTQMGQEVILRCVPISNHLYFYWYRQILGQKVEFLVSFYNNEISEKSEIFDDQFSVERPDGSNFTLKIRSTKLEDSAMYFCASSEFAVLSGANVLTFGAGSRLTVL.

The V call is TRBV7-9, the J call TRBJ1-2, with a tentative D call TRBD1 (6 bases). From germline, CDR1 is SEHNR and CDR2 FQNEAQ (reference sequence). The CDR3 has 14 residues. Between the trimmed V and J ends, which lost 5 bases and 9 bases, there was a span of 19 bases. This CDR3 reads CASSDGGGGQRYTF. The CDR3 DNA reads TGTGCCAGCAGCGATGGGGGGGGCGGCCAGCGCTACACCTTC.

This clone appeared a few times. This rearrangement joins TRBV9 to TRBJ1-6; 8 bases map to TRBD1. Germline CDR1 is SGDLS and CDR2 is YYNGEE. With V trimmed by 4 bases and J by 7 bases, 10 bases remained unmatched. The CDR3 sequence is 16 residues long. DNA for the CDR3: TGTGCCAGCAGCCCCCAAAGACAGGGGCGGAATTCACCCCTCCACTTT. Translating it yields CASSPQRQGRNSPLHF.

The genes are TRBV30 and TRBJ1-1, with D possibly TRBD1 on 5 matching bases. CDR3 size: 13 residues. Germline-derived CDR1 and CDR2 are GTSNPN and SVGIG (reference sequence). V was pared by 5 bases and J by 0 bases, with 10 bases between. Here the CDR3 reads CAWHRMMNTEAFF. The CDR3 DNA reads as TGTGCCTGGCACAGGATGATGAACACTGAAGCTTTCTTT.

The J gene is TRBJ2-5, the V gene TRBV19; D gene unclear. Germline loops: CDR1 LNHDA, CDR2 SQIVND (reference sequence). This CDR3 has 13 amino acids. Trimming removed 8 bases from V and 5 bases from J, with 15 bases in between. DNA of the CDR3: TGTGCCAGTGCCACCGGGTACGGGGAGACCCAGTACTTC. Translation gives CASATGYGETQYF.

There are a few counts of this clone. The rearrangement links TRBV5-1 to TRBJ2-7; D gene ambiguous. The CDR3 has 14 amino acids. Germline assignment: CDR1 SGHRS and CDR2 YFSETQ. V lost 2 bases and J 5 bases, leaving 14 bases between the germline ends. The CDR3, as DNA: TGCGCCAGCAGCTTCGGCTTAGTGGGCGACGAGCAGTACTTC. As protein: CASSFGLVGDEQYF. The full variable domain, with the rest looked up from reference TRBV5-1 and TRBJ2-7, is KAGVTQTPRYLIKTRGQQVTLSCSPISGHRSVSWYQQTPGQGLQFLFEYFSETQRNKGNFPGRFSGRQFSNSRSEMNVSTLELGDSALYLCASSFGLVGDEQYFGPGTRLTVT.

Details on this clone: One end of the junction varies from germline; a read error may be responsible. This rearrangement joins TRBV5-8 to TRBJ1-5; no definite D call. The germline V gene has CDR1 SGHTS and CDR2 YDEGEE. This CDR3 is 15 amino acids long. CDR3 coding DNA: TGTGCCAGCAGCTCCGTCCCTTATAGCAATCAGCCCCGGCATTTT. Its translation is CASSSVPYSNQPRHF.

The chain is built from TRBV6-5 and TRBJ1-4; 11 bases agree with TRBD1. The CDR3 has 15 amino acids. The germline gives CDR1 MNHEY, CDR2 SVGAGI. Trimming at V came to 6 bases and at J to 8 bases, leaving 8 bases not matched to a gene. CDR3 residues: CASSEWGQGVEKLFF. As DNA, the CDR3 is TGTGCCAGCAGCGAATGGGGACAGGGGGTAGAAAAACTGTTTTTT.

This chain joins TRBV5-4 and TRBJ2-7; 9 bases agree with TRBD1. The CDR3 runs 14 residues. The V segment lost 4 bases and the J segment 7 bases; nucleotides outside the gene matches: 9. The V gene's germline CDR1 is SGHNT and CDR2 YYREEE (reference sequence). The CDR3 DNA reads TGTGCCAGCAGCCTACAGGGGGCATCTTGGGAGCAGTACTTC. Its protein product is CASSLQGASWEQYF.

This chain connects TRBV5-6 to TRBJ2-7; D perhaps matches TRBD2 (6 bases). V dropped 4 bases and J dropped 6 bases, with 14 bases sitting between them. The CDR3 runs 13 residues. Germline CDR1 SGHDT, CDR2 YYEEEE. CDR3 region: CASSPGTYPEQYF. CDR3 bases: TGTGCCAGCAGCCCGGGGACTTACCCCGAGCAGTACTTC. Using reference TRBV5-6 and TRBJ2-7 for the parts outside the CDR3, the full variable domain is DAGVTQSPTHLIKTRGQQVTLRCSPKSGHDTVSWYQQALGQGPQFIFQYYEEEERQRGNFPDRFSGHQFPNYSSELNVNALLLGDSALYLCASSPGTYPEQYFGPGTRLTVT.

This clone has a handful of counts. This chain uses TRBV6-5 with TRBJ2-2; D is unresolved. Trimming shortened V by 4 bases and J by 6 bases, and 12 bases separated the two germline ends. CDR3 size: 14 residues. Germline-derived CDR1 and CDR2 are MNHEY and SVGAGI. CDR3 residues: CASSSSSSPGELFF. The CDR3 DNA reads TGTGCCAGCAGTTCTTCTAGTTCCCCCGGGGAGCTGTTTTTT.

V is TRBV6-1 and J is TRBJ2-7; TRBD1 is a possible D gene (6 bases). Deletions cut 6 bases from V and 2 bases from J, with 14 bases between. From germline, CDR1 is MNHNS and CDR2 SASEGT. The CDR3 is made up of 14 amino acids. The CDR3 sequence: CASSTLQGTYEQYF. DNA for the CDR3: TGTGCCAGCAGCACCTTACAGGGCACCTACGAGCAGTACTTC.

The chain is built from TRBV19 and TRBJ2-1; 10 bases are a match to TRBD2. Germline lookup yields CDR1 LNHDA and CDR2 SQIVND (reference sequence). Unmatched junction bases numbered 8, after V lost 8 bases and J lost 4 bases. This CDR3 comprises 15 residues. The CDR3 region is CASGRTSGAYNEQFF. In DNA form, the CDR3 reads TGTGCCAGTGGGCGAACTAGCGGGGCGTACAATGAGCAGTTCTTC. The full variable domain, rest sourced from reference TRBV19 and TRBJ2-1, is DGGITQSPKYLFRKEGQNVTLSCEQNLNHDAMYWYRQDPGQGLRLIYYSQIVNDFQKGDIAEGYSVSREKKESFPLTVTSAQKNPTAFYLCASGRTSGAYNEQFFGPGTRLTVL.

A few counts support this clone. The chain recombines TRBV7-2 with TRBJ2-1, with TRBD2 identical over 8 bases. Germline lookup yields CDR1 SGHTA and CDR2 FQGNSA. The CDR3 is made up of 15 amino acids. V shed 8 bases, J shed 1 base, and the junction held 7 bases outside the gene matches. The CDR3 loop is CASLLAGGSYNEQFF. In nucleotides, the CDR3 is TGTGCCAGCCTCCTTGCGGGGGGTTCCTACAATGAGCAGTTCTTC.

The chain couples TRBV7-2 to TRBJ2-2; the D gene is possibly TRBD1 (6 bases). This CDR3 region has 13 residues. V was trimmed by 5 bases and J by 6 bases, leaving 10 bases between them. The V gene's germline CDR1 is SGHTA and CDR2 FQGNSA. CDR3 loop: CASSLQGSGELFF. CDR3 sequence (DNA): TGTGCCAGCAGCCTACAGGGTTCCGGGGAGCTGTTTTTT.

This sequence joins TRBV7-3 and TRBJ2-5, with D perhaps matching TRBD1 (6 bases). The CDR3 has 13 amino acids. CDR1 SGHTA and CDR2 FQGTGA come from the germline V gene. The germline V and J ends were trimmed by 5 bases and 5 bases, with 12 bases remaining between them. In nucleotides, the CDR3 is TGTGCCAGCAGCACAACAGGGATGGAGACCCAGTACTTC. Amino acid sequence: CASSTTGMETQYF.

This clone was seen a handful of times. The chain recombines TRBV6-4 with TRBJ1-2; D might be TRBD1 (5 bases). The CDR3 spans 14 residues. The V and J ends lost 5 bases and 6 bases respectively, with 16 bases between them. The germline CDR1 and CDR2 sequences are MRHNA and SNTAGT. This CDR3 is CASSPGTPGDGYTF. DNA of the CDR3: TGTGCCAGCAGTCCCGGGACCCCGGGGGATGGCTACACCTTC.

This chain joins TRBV9 and TRBJ2-2; 11 nucleotides align to TRBD1. The V gene end was trimmed by 0 bases and the J gene end by 3 bases; junction bases not matched to a gene: 1. This CDR3 contains 16 residues. Germline lookup yields CDR1 SGDLS and CDR2 YYNGEE. CDR3 DNA: TGTGCCAGCAGCGTAGGGACAGGGGGCGACACCGGGGAGCTGTTTTTT. Translated, it gives CASSVGTGGDTGELFF.

This clone has more than one count but fewer than ten. The gene calls are TRBV7-9 and TRBJ1-1, with 8 bases aligning to TRBD1. The length of the CDR3 is 15 residues. Trimming removed 2 bases from V and 4 bases from J; junction bases left unmatched: 6. Germline values: CDR1 SEHNR, CDR2 FQNEAQ (reference sequence). The CDR3 protein is CASSLPGGEGTEAFF. The CDR3 bases are TGTGCCAGCAGCTTACCAGGGGGCGAGGGCACTGAAGCTTTCTTT.

The chain has TRBV30 and TRBJ1-2, with D tentatively TRBD1 (5 bases). The CDR3 is made up of 14 amino acids. The germline V and J ends were trimmed by 2 bases and 3 bases, with 13 bases remaining between them. The germline CDR1 and CDR2 sequences are GTSNPN and SVGIG (reference sequence). Here the CDR3 reads CAWSPIDRYYGYTF. DNA for the CDR3: TGTGCCTGGAGTCCCATAGACAGATACTATGGCTACACCTTC.

This chain links TRBV9 with TRBJ1-2; 7 bases agree with TRBD1. The V and J ends lost 4 bases and 3 bases, in that order; junction bases with no gene match: 9. Germline values: CDR1 SGDLS, CDR2 YYNGEE. This CDR3 contains 15 residues. For the CDR3, the DNA is TGTGCCAGCAGCCCCTTGGACAGGAGTCACTATGGCTACACCTTC. It encodes CASSPLDRSHYGYTF.

This clone was picked up a small number of times. The chain is built from TRBV25-1 and TRBJ1-4; the match to TRBD1 covers 9 bases. CDR3 length: 14 amino acids. V dropped 4 bases and J dropped 5; count of bases not matched to a gene: 2. Germline V CDR1 and CDR2: MGHDK, SYGVNS. CDR3 loop: CASSGDRGNEKLFF. In DNA, the CDR3 is TGTGCCAGCAGTGGAGACAGGGGGAATGAAAAACTGTTTTTT.

The genes are TRBV30 and TRBJ2-7; D might be TRBD1 (6 bases). Germline CDR1 and CDR2: GTSNPN and SVGIG (reference sequence). V lost 3 bases, J lost 2 bases, and 8 bases lay in between. This CDR3 has 12 amino acids. CDR3 DNA sequence: TGTGCCTGGAGGGACAGTACCTACGAGCAGTACTTC. Its translation: CAWRDSTYEQYF.

This clone has just a few counts. The chain uses TRBV7-9 and TRBJ1-2, with 8 bases identical to TRBD1. The CDR3 has 14 residues. Germline V gene lookup returns CDR1 SEHNR and CDR2 FQNEAQ (reference sequence). The trim removed 7 bases at V and 3 bases at J, leaving 7 bases unmatched. CDR3 DNA: TGTGCCAGCATTGTAGGACAGGGAGACTATGGCTACACCTTC. It specifies CASIVGQGDYGYTF.

This chain uses TRBV9 with TRBJ2-7; TRBD2 matches 13 bases. V shed 0 bases, J shed 3 bases, and the junction held 6 bases outside the gene matches. From germline, CDR1 is SGDLS and CDR2 YYNGEE. The CDR3 is 17 residues long. CDR3 amino acids: CASSVAGGLAGIYEQYF. The CDR3 nucleotides read TGTGCCAGCAGCGTAGCAGGGGGACTAGCGGGAATCTACGAGCAGTACTTC.

The chain is built from TRBV5-1 and TRBJ1-3, with D possibly matching TRBD1 (6 bases). CDR1 and CDR2 from the germline V gene are SGHRS and YFSETQ. Trimming removed 4 bases at V and 0 bases at J, with 26 bases between. The CDR3 has 20 residues. This CDR3 is CASSQSPGHGGLNSGNTIYF. The CDR3 DNA sequence: TGCGCCAGCAGCCAATCCCCGGGACACGGGGGGCTTAACTCTGGAAACACCATATATTTT.